This passage covers 14 T cell receptor beta chains from one sample sequenced in a study of OX40 agonist ivuxolimab in advanced cancers. Here immunoSEQ multiplex PCR was the method, and the copy in TCRdb shows in-frame clones only, minus some. The table includes approximately 23,000 clones, roughly 85% detected once. The starting material was CD4+ or CD8+ T cells sorted from blood, obtained in a trial of the OX40 agonist ivuxolimab. Receptors were obtained from an adult with an advanced solid tumor such as melanoma, head and neck, liver or kidney cancer.

This chain joins TRBV7-9 and TRBJ1-2; D uncertain. The length of the CDR3 is 16 residues. V was pared by 4 bases and J by 5 bases, with 20 bases between. The V gene's germline CDR1 is SEHNR and CDR2 FQNEAQ (reference sequence). CDR3 sequence reads: CASSSTEEGTRYGYTF. As DNA, the CDR3 is TGTGCCAGCAGCTCGACTGAGGAGGGAACTCGGTATGGCTACACCTTC.

The CDR3 nucleotides read TGTGCCACCAGCACTAGCGGGACCTACAATGAGCAGTTCTTC. This encodes CATSTSGTYNEQFF. The genes are TRBV15 and TRBJ2-1, with 9 nucleotides matching TRBD2. The J segment lost 2 bases and the V segment lost 4 bases, leaving 0 bases of the junction unmatched. The CDR3 length is 14 residues. The germline V gene encodes CDR1 LNHNV and CDR2 YYDKDF (reference sequence).

Turning to this clone: A much larger clone differs by one base, so this may be a read error. The V and J genes are TRBV5-1 and TRBJ1-2; tentative D call: TRBD1 (5 bases). The CDR3 is made up of 13 amino acids. Germline V CDR1 and CDR2: SGHRS, YFSETQ. The CDR3 DNA sequence: TGCACCAGCAGCTTTTTGGGGCGCCGAGGCTACACCTTC. Translating gives CTSSFLGRRGYTF.

This chain uses TRBV28 with TRBJ1-1; 11 nucleotides line up with TRBD1. Germline V gene sequence: CDR1 MDHEN, CDR2 SYDVKM. The trim removed 6 bases at V and 8 bases at J, leaving 8 bases unmatched. The CDR3 spans 14 residues. CDR3 DNA sequence: TGTGCCAGCAGAGTACGGGACAGGGGGGTCGAAGCTTTCTTT. This encodes CASRVRDRGVEAFF.

The sample holds a few counts of this clone. The J gene is TRBJ1-5, the V gene TRBV6-1; D uncertain. Trimming shortened V by 1 base and J by 4 bases, and 5 bases separated the two germline ends. This CDR3 comprises 13 residues. Germline loops: CDR1 MNHNS, CDR2 SASEGT. The CDR3 here is CASSEEGNQPQHF. CDR3 sequence (DNA): TGTGCCAGCAGTGAAGAGGGTAATCAGCCCCAGCATTTT.

This clone has more than one count but fewer than ten. The chain employs TRBV5-4 and TRBJ2-1; 8 nucleotides line up with TRBD2. Losses at the gene ends were 3 bases for V and 4 bases for J; bases not matched to a gene: 12. CDR1 is SGHNT and CDR2 is YYREEE in the germline V gene (reference sequence). The CDR3 sequence is 17 residues long. CDR3 in amino acids: CASSSPLSGRGYNEQFF. CDR3 sequence (DNA): TGTGCCAGCAGCTCCCCGCTAAGCGGGAGAGGGTACAATGAGCAGTTCTTC.

The chain recombines TRBV7-9 with TRBJ2-1, with a weak D call TRBD2 (5 bases). V was clipped by 9 bases and J by 4 bases, with 13 bases between them. Germline V gene lookup returns CDR1 SEHNR and CDR2 FQNEAQ (reference sequence). This CDR3 spans 13 amino acids. Written as DNA, the CDR3 is TGTGCCAGTGAGGACGGGAAGTACAATGAGCAGTTCTTC. It yields the protein CASEDGKYNEQFF.

The rearrangement joins TRBV5-8 to TRBJ1-1, with D unresolved. The CDR3 is made up of 14 amino acids. Germline loops: CDR1 SGHTS, CDR2 YDEGEE. Trimming pared 0 bases from V and 4 bases from J, leaving 10 bases between. The CDR3 nucleotides are TGTGCCAGCAGCTTGGCCCCGATGGGCACTGAAGCTTTCTTT. This sequence encodes CASSLAPMGTEAFF.

V gene TRBV16 combines with J gene TRBJ1-6; D is perhaps TRBD1 (6 bases). CDR3 length equals 16 residues. Germline CDR1 KGHSY, CDR2 FQNENV. Trimming removed 3 bases from V and 5 bases from J, with 14 bases in between. The CDR3 spells CASSHSGTSNNSPLHF. Written as DNA, the CDR3 is TGTGCCAGCAGCCATTCCGGGACATCTAATAATTCACCCCTCCACTTT.

The rearrangement joins TRBV7-2 to TRBJ2-7; 14 bases agree with TRBD2. The CDR3 runs to 16 residues. Germline lookup yields CDR1 SGHTA and CDR2 FQGNSA. The V gene end was trimmed by 5 bases and the J gene end by 2 bases; junction bases not matched to a gene: 5. CDR3 region: CASSLWTSGGTYEQYF. For the CDR3, the DNA is TGTGCCAGCAGCCTTTGGACTAGCGGGGGGACCTACGAGCAGTACTTC.

The chain employs TRBV27 and TRBJ2-2; D may match TRBD1 or TRBD2 (5 bases each). V was pared by 5 bases and J by 4 bases, with 14 bases between. The CDR3 extends over 15 amino acids. Germline V gene lookup returns CDR1 MNHEY and CDR2 SMNVEV (reference sequence). CDR3 sequence: CASSPGTLSTGELFF. DNA of the CDR3: TGTGCCAGCAGTCCTGGGACCCTTTCCACCGGGGAGCTGTTTTTT.

This chain connects TRBV7-9 to TRBJ2-6; D remains unclear. The V gene's germline CDR1 is SEHNR and CDR2 FQNEAQ (reference sequence). This CDR3 has 17 amino acids. Between the trimmed V and J ends, which lost 4 bases and 0 bases, there was a span of 13 bases. In DNA, the CDR3 is TGTGCCAGCAGCTCACCCCGACATCCCTCTGGGGCCAACGTCCTGACTTTC. This gives the protein CASSSPRHPSGANVLTF.

The chain joins TRBV27 to TRBJ2-7; TRBD1 matches at 7 bases. The trim removed 3 bases at V and 5 bases at J, leaving 7 bases unmatched. Germline assignment: CDR1 MNHEY and CDR2 SMNVEV (reference sequence). CDR3 length: 14 amino acids. CDR3 DNA: TGTGCCAGCAGTTTCCGACAGGGACCTAACGAGCAGTACTTC. Translating it yields CASSFRQGPNEQYF.

In its sample, this clone was seen a few times. The chain couples TRBV4-1 to TRBJ2-2; TRBD2 is a possible D gene (5 bases). The V gene's germline CDR1 is MGHRA and CDR2 YSYEKL. Between the trimmed V and J ends, which lost 0 bases and 4 bases, there was a span of 15 bases. There are 17 residues in the CDR3. The CDR3 nucleotides are TGCGCCAGCAGCCAAGAAGCAGCGACGAGCGGCACCGGGGAGCTGTTTTTT. Its translation: CASSQEAATSGTGELFF.